This T cell receptor beta chain was sequenced for a study of T cells after yellow fever vaccination. TCRdb independently ran MiXCR on the 5' RACE reads; one entry per CDR3 protein. The table lists about 230,000 distinct CDR3 sequences, roughly 6.3% of them singletons. V trimming: 3 bases; J trimming: 6 bases; junction bases outside the gene matches: 8. The CDR3 sequence is 15 residues long. Germline V gives CDR1 MNHEY, CDR2 SVGEGT. This receptor was obtained from a young man who received the YFV17D yellow fever vaccine. Material: CD4+ T cells sorted from PBMCs, obtained on the day of the yellow fever booster vaccination. The genes are TRBV6-2 or TRBV6-3 and TRBJ2-1; 7 bases are shared with TRBD2. For the CDR3, the DNA is TGTGCCAGCAGTTATTCCAGTCTAGCGGTCAATGAGCAGTTCTTC. It encodes CASSYSSLAVNEQFF.